The rows below give T cell receptor beta chains drawn from one sample of a study of monozygotic twins with inflammatory bowel disease. TCRdb re-called the 5' RACE reads and catalogs CDR3 proteins one per entry, DNA excluded. This sample's table reports about 300,000 distinct CDR3 sequences. Sequencing was done on a sample of blood. The receptors come from a human donor with ulcerative colitis or Crohn's disease, or a healthy co-twin of an affected twin (not recorded which). Each CDR3 is given with its conserved first and last residue. Fields, in order: CDR3 length, V gene, J gene, CDR3 protein.

15	TRBV5-1	TRBJ2-1	CASSSGLAVYNEQFF
11	TRBV20-1	TRBJ2-7	CSARVIYEQYF
16	TRBV5-1	TRBJ2-3	CASSLGLAGYTDTQYF
17	TRBV18	TRBJ1-6	CASSPRQVGVSDSPLHF
17	TRBV29-1	TRBJ2-3	CSVENKDSFYPTDTQYF
17	TRBV7-9	TRBJ2-5	CASSLNGKGQLQETQYF
16	TRBV4-3	TRBJ2-1	CASSQDNPSSYNEQFF
13	TRBV12-3/TRBV12-4	TRBJ2-7	CASSPIQVYEQYF
16	TRBV24-1	TRBJ2-5	CATSDPPRSSKETQYF
14	TRBV30	TRBJ1-2	CASRPPEFNYGYTF
12	TRBV28	TRBJ2-7	CASSFAPGEQYF
15	TRBV25-1	TRBJ2-3	CATGYTWGNTDTQYF
13	TRBV25-1	TRBJ2-7	CASSNGGTYEQYF
13	TRBV6-5	TRBJ1-2	CASSYGSFYGYTF
18	TRBV6-1	TRBJ2-5	CASSHWSFGRSYQETQYF
16	TRBV10-3	TRBJ1-2	CAIRDGGDSAYNGYTF
13	TRBV14	TRBJ1-2	CASSHGTSYGYTF
17	TRBV27	TRBJ2-1	CASSSYLRGVTYNEQFF
15	TRBV19	TRBJ2-6	CASMKSLSGANVLTF
14	TRBV3-1	TRBJ2-5	CASSQDPRWETQYF
14	TRBV12-3/TRBV12-4	TRBJ1-5	CASSDDRGYQPQHF
13	TRBV5-1	TRBJ2-5	CASSPMHGETQYF
14	TRBV7-9	TRBJ1-2	CASSQVGFQAGYTF
14	TRBV5-1	TRBJ2-6	CASSLVSGANVLTF
17	TRBV6-2/TRBV6-3	TRBJ2-3	CASSSNRDLAGHRGQYF
12	TRBV20-1	TRBJ2-1	CSAAPSGPGEFF
16	TRBV6-5	TRBJ1-5	CASSYYLTGGSQPQHF